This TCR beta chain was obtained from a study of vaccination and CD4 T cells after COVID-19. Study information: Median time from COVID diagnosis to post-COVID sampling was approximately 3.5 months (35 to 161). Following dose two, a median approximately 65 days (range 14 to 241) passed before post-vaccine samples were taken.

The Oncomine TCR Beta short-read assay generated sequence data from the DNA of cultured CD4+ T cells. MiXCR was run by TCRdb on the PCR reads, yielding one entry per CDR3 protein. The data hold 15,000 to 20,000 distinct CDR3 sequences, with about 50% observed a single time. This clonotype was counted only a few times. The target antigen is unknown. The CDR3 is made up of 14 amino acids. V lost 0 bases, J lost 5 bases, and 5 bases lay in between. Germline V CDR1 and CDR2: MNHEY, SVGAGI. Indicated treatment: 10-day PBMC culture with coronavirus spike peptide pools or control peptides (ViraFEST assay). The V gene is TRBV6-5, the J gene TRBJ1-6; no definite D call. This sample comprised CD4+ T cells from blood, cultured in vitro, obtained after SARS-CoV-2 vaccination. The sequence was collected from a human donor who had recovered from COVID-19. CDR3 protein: CASSYSGNNSPLHF. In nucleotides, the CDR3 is TGTGCCAGCAGTTACTCAGGAAATAATTCACCCCTCCACTTT.